This TCR beta chain was recorded in a study of immune cell composition in non-small cell lung cancer. Germline-derived CDR1 and CDR2 are MGHRA and YSYEKL. Trimming removed 0 bases at V and 0 bases at J, with 15 bases between. This CDR3 is 18 amino acids long. Assay: immunoSEQ multiplex PCR; the TCRdb copy retains only in-frame clones and omits some. Of 4,000 to 4,500 clones in the sample, under 80% were seen once. The origin of this receptor is a human donor with non-small cell lung cancer. The chain couples TRBV4-1 to TRBJ1-3; a weak D match, TRBD1 (6 bases). Material: lung tumor tissue. The CDR3 DNA follows: TGCGCCAGCAGCCAAGATAATGCAGGGGCCTACTCTGGAAACACCATATATTTT. This gives the protein CASSQDNAGAYSGNTIYF.